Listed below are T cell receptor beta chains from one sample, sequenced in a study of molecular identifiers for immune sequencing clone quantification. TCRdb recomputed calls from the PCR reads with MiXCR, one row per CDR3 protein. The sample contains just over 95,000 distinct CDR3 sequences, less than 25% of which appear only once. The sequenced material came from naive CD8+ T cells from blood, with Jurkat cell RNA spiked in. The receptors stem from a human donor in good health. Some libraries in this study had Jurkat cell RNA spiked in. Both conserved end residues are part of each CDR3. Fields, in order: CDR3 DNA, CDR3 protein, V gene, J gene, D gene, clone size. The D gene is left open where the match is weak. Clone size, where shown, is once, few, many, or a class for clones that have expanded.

TGTGCCAGCAGCCAATTAAGAGGACTAGTCGAGCAGTACTTC,CASSQLRGLVEQYF,TRBV14,TRBJ2-7,TRBD2,NA
TGTGCCAGCCGGGACAGGGCGACAGATACGCAGTATTTT,CASRDRATDTQYF,TRBV2,TRBJ2-3,TRBD1,many
TGTGCCAGCAGCTTCGGGACAGGGCTCAATGAGCAGTTCTTC,CASSFGTGLNEQFF,TRBV5-5,TRBJ2-1,TRBD1,NA
TGTGCCAGCAGCTTAGTTACGGACGAGCGGTACTTC,CASSLVTDERYF,TRBV11-2,TRBJ2-7,NA,NA
TGCGCCAGCAGCGCTAGCGGGAGACACTACGAGCAGTACTTC,CASSASGRHYEQYF,TRBV10-2,TRBJ2-7,TRBD2,few
TGCGCCAGCAGCCAAGATCTAGCGGGAGATATAGAGACCCAGTACTTC,CASSQDLAGDIETQYF,TRBV4-1,TRBJ2-5,TRBD2,many
TGTGCCAGCAGCCCGTTGAGATTTGGGGCCCCCCACGAGCAGTACTTC,CASSPLRFGAPHEQYF,TRBV11-1,TRBJ2-7,NA,many
TGTGCCAGCAGCCCGTCGGGACTAGCGGACTACGAGCAGTACTTC,CASSPSGLADYEQYF,TRBV7-2,TRBJ2-7,TRBD2,NA
TGTGCCAGCAGTAATGGGGGGGCGCGGGGCACAGATACGCAGTATTTT,CASSNGGARGTDTQYF,TRBV28,TRBJ2-3,NA,many
TGCAGTGCTAGAGGGTGGACGGAAGGCACAGATACGCAGTATTTT,CSARGWTEGTDTQYF,TRBV20-1,TRBJ2-3,NA,many
TGCGGGGGGTCGGGGGAAAACACCGGGGAGCTGTTTTTT,CGGSGENTGELFF,TRBV29-1,TRBJ2-2,NA,many
TGCAGTGCTAGAGTCTCCCGGGCAAGCTCCTACGAGCAGTACTTC,CSARVSRASSYEQYF,TRBV20-1,TRBJ2-7,NA,NA
TGCGCCAGCAGCCAATCATTGGATTCCTACGAGCAGTACTTC,CASSQSLDSYEQYF,TRBV4-3,TRBJ2-7,NA,many
TGTGCCACCAGCCACCGACGGACCCAGGAGGAGACCCAGTACTTC,CATSHRRTQEETQYF,TRBV15,TRBJ2-5,NA,few
TGTGCCAGCAGTTTATTGTTGACTAGCGGGAGCGAGCAGTACTTC,CASSLLLTSGSEQYF,TRBV28,TRBJ2-7,TRBD2,many
TGTGCCAGCAACCTGGACAGGCAGGAAGCTTTCTTT,CASNLDRQEAFF,TRBV28,TRBJ1-1,TRBD1,many
TGTGCCAGCAGCTTATATGGGGCCCACTCCCTTTACAATGAGCAGTTCTTC,CASSLYGAHSLYNEQFF,TRBV7-9,TRBJ2-1,NA,many
TGTGCTAGTGGTTTGCCGATAGCCGGGTCCTACGAGCAGTACTTC,CASGLPIAGSYEQYF,TRBV12-5,TRBJ2-7,NA,many
TGCAGCGTCAACAGGGCCGGGGAGCTGTTTTTT,CSVNRAGELFF,TRBV29-1,TRBJ2-2,NA,NA
TGTGCCAGCAGTTACATCGGGGAGCTGTTTTTT,CASSYIGELFF,TRBV6-2/TRBV6-3,TRBJ2-2,NA,many
TGTGCCAGCAGCTTCATTACAGGGATCACAGATACGCAGTATTTT,CASSFITGITDTQYF,TRBV7-2,TRBJ2-3,NA,many
TGCGCCAGCAGCCCGTATACAGGGGGCGCCGGAAACACCATATATTTT,CASSPYTGGAGNTIYF,TRBV4-3,TRBJ1-3,TRBD1,many
TGCGCCAGCAGCCAAGTCCACATCCAGTCCTACGAGCAGTACTTC,CASSQVHIQSYEQYF,TRBV4-1,TRBJ2-7,NA,many
TGTGCCAGCAGCTTGACAGGGGGCGAAAACATTCAGTACTTC,CASSLTGGENIQYF,TRBV11-2,TRBJ2-4,TRBD1,few